This T cell receptor beta chain was sequenced for a study of T cell repertoires in cytomegalovirus infection. At the level of the study: It can be stated that public TCR beta signatures indicated CMV infection as well as a matching HLA type. The study, taken as a whole, reports: Dominating the ex vivo response were TCR beta clonotypes that were CMV-specific and HLA-C-restricted. People with CMV and the relevant HLA were identified by cumulative public TCR beta family frequency.

In the case of this clonotype: Its matching antigen is unknown.

TCRdb re-derived calls from the reads in MiXCR, one entry per CDR3 protein. The sample has about 530,000 distinct CDR3 sequences; about 26% are singletons. The J segment lost 1 base and the V segment lost 3 bases, leaving 3 bases of the junction unmatched. The CDR3 is made up of 16 amino acids. The germline V gene encodes CDR1 SGDLS and CDR2 YYNGEE. The chain has TRBV9 and TRBJ1-5, with 11 bases aligning to TRBD1. This receptor was obtained from a human donor in good health (CMV status not recorded). Some clones in this sample may be carry-over from other donors' samples. The material sequenced was PBMCs. CDR3 nucleotides: TGTGCCAGCAGCGCAGGACAGGGGGCAAGCAATCAGCCCCAGCATTTT. Amino acid sequence: CASSAGQGASNQPQHF. Using reference TRBV9 and TRBJ1-5 for the parts outside the CDR3, the full variable domain is DSGVTQTPKHLITATGQRVTLRCSPRSGDLSVYWYQQSLDQGLQFLIQYYNGEERAKGNILERFSAQQFPDLHSELNLSSLELGDSALYFCASSAGQGASNQPQHFGDGTRLSIL.